A single sample gave rise to the 9 T cell receptor beta chains below, sequenced in a study of identical twins' blood T cells. TCRdb reanalysed the 5' RACE reads using MiXCR and keeps one entry per CDR3 protein. In the table there are 300,000 to 450,000 distinct CDR3 sequences, roughly 31% of which are singletons. The sequenced material came from PBMCs. The receptor source for this set is a woman aged 18 to 50 in good health.

CDR3 amino acids: CASSIGTVNQPQHF. CDR3 in DNA: TGTGCCAGCAGTATCGGGACAGTCAATCAGCCCCAGCATTTT. The chain has TRBV27 and TRBJ1-5, with TRBD1 matching over 7 bases. J lost 3 bases, V lost 5 bases, and 4 bases had no gene match. Germline V gene sequence: CDR1 MNHEY, CDR2 SMNVEV (reference sequence). There are 14 residues in the CDR3.

Note on this clonotype: This may be a read error: a much more frequent sequence differs by one nucleotide. This chain joins TRBV9 and TRBJ1-2, with no clear D. CDR1 is SGDLS and CDR2 is YYNGEE in the germline V gene. This CDR3 contains 13 residues. DNA of the CDR3: TGTGCCGGCAGCACCTTGCAGGAACGGGGCTACACCTTC. Its protein product is CAGSTLQERGYTF.

CDR3 protein: CASSLIPDLNTEAFF. The CDR3 coding sequence is TGTGCCAGCAGCTTAATCCCAGATTTGAACACTGAAGCTTTCTTT. The V and J genes are TRBV7-2 and TRBJ1-1; no clear D gene. Germline values: CDR1 SGHTA, CDR2 FQGNSA. The CDR3 is 15 residues long. With 2 bases removed from V and 0 bases from J, the gap between germline ends came to 10 bases.

V usage is TRBV10-3 and J usage is TRBJ2-1; a weak D match, TRBD1 (5 bases). Germline loops: CDR1 ENHRY, CDR2 SYGVKD. The CDR3 is made up of 20 amino acids. Trimming removed 0 bases at V and 0 bases at J, with 21 bases between. CDR3 sequence (DNA): TGTGCCATCAGTGAGTCCTGGGGCCGCGACCGTTCTAGCTCCTACAATGAGCAGTTCTTC. Translation: CAISESWGRDRSSSYNEQFF.

This clonotype was found a few times. The V and J genes are TRBV5-1 and TRBJ2-2; D not certain. V was pared by 5 bases and J by 0 bases, with 8 bases between. CDR3 length: 14 amino acids. CDR1 is SGHRS, CDR2 YFSETQ, per germline. CDR3 amino acids: CASSSSANTGELFF. DNA for the CDR3: TGCGCCAGCAGTAGCAGCGCGAACACCGGGGAGCTGTTTTTT.

This clonotype was found a few times. The chain uses TRBV7-8 and TRBJ1-2; a weak D match, TRBD1 (5 bases). Between the trimmed V and J ends, which lost 2 bases and 1 base, there was a span of 14 bases. Germline V gene sequence: CDR1 SGHVS, CDR2 FQNEAQ. This CDR3 is built from 16 residues. This CDR3 reads CASSLFSREVNYGYTF. DNA of the CDR3: TGTGCCAGCAGCTTATTCAGCAGGGAGGTTAACTATGGCTACACCTTC.

This clonotype was seen at least ten times. The gene calls are TRBV29-1 and TRBJ1-5; 8 nucleotides align to TRBD1. V lost 4 bases, J lost 3 bases, and 2 bases stayed unmatched. Germline lookup yields CDR1 SQVTM and CDR2 ANQGSEA. The CDR3 consists of 13 residues. The CDR3 sequence is CSVGQGLNQPQHF. CDR3 DNA: TGCAGCGTTGGACAGGGGCTCAATCAGCCCCAGCATTTT.

DNA for the CDR3: TGTGCCAGCAAGGTAGAACTAGCGGAGTACAATGAGCAGTTCTTC. Translating gives CASKVELAEYNEQFF. V usage is TRBV2 and J usage is TRBJ2-1; 8 positions agree with TRBD2. Germline V lookup: CDR1 SNHLY, CDR2 FYNNEI. V shed 7 bases, J shed 4 bases, and the junction held 9 bases outside the gene matches. The CDR3 covers 15 residues.

CDR3 amino acids: CASSLGGEGRTEAFF. In DNA form, the CDR3 reads TGCGCCAGCAGCTTGGGGGGGGAAGGCAGAACTGAAGCTTTCTTT. V and J are TRBV5-1 and TRBJ1-1; TRBD1 might be the D (5 bases). Trimming took 0 bases from V and 5 from J, leaving 14 bases between them. CDR1 is SGHRS and CDR2 is YFSETQ in the germline V gene. CDR3 length: 15 residues.